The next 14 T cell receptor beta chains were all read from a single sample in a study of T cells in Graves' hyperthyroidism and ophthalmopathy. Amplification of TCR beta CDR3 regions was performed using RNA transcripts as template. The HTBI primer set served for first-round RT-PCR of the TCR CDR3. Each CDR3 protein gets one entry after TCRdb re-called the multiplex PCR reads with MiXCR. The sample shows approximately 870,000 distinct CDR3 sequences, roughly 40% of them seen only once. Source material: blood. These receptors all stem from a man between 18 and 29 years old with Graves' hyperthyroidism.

The CDR3 DNA reads TGCAGTGCTAGAGAGGAAGGCAGGGGAATTCAGCCCCAGCATTTT. Its translation is CSAREEGRGIQPQHF. J is TRBJ1-5 and V is TRBV20-1, with a weak D call TRBD1 (6 bases). CDR1 is DFQATT and CDR2 is SNEGSKA in the germline V gene (reference sequence). Trimming took 0 bases from V and 6 from J, leaving 15 bases between them. This CDR3 region has 15 residues.

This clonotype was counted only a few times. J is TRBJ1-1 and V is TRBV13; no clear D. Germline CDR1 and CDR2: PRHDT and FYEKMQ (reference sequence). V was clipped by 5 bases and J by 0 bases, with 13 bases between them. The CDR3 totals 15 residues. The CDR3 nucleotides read TGTGCCAGCAGCCTCCCCGGGAGCCTGAACACTGAAGCTTTCTTT. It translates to CASSLPGSLNTEAFF. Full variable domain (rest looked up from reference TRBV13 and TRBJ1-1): AAGVIQSPRHLIKEKRETATLKCYPIPRHDTVYWYQQGPGQDPQFLISFYEKMQSDKGSIPDRFSAQQFSDYHSELNMSSLELGDSALYFCASSLPGSLNTEAFFGQGTRLTVV.

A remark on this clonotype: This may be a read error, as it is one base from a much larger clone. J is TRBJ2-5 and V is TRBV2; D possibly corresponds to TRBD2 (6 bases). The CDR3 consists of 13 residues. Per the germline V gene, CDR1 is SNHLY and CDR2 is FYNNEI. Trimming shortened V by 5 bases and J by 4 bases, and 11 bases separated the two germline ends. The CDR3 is CASSYDGGETQYF. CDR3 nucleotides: TGTGCCAGCAGTTACGACGGGGGAGAGACCCAGTACTTC.

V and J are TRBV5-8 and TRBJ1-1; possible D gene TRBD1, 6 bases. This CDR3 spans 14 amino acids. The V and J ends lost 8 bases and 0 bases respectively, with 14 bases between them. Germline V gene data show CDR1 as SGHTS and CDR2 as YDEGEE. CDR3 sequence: CASTTGKMNTEAFF. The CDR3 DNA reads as TGTGCCAGTACGACAGGAAAGATGAACACTGAAGCTTTCTTT.

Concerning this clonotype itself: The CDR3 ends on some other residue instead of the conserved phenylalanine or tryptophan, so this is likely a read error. The CDR3 reads CASSRDLNSPLHL. CDR3 sequence (DNA): TGTGCCAGCAGCCGGGACTTAAATTCACCCCTCCACCTT. This rearrangement joins TRBV13 to TRBJ1-6; a weak D match, TRBD1 (5 bases). The V end was cut by 5 bases, the J end by 7 bases, with 9 bases between. CDR1 and CDR2 from the germline V gene are PRHDT and FYEKMQ (reference sequence). The CDR3 has 13 residues.

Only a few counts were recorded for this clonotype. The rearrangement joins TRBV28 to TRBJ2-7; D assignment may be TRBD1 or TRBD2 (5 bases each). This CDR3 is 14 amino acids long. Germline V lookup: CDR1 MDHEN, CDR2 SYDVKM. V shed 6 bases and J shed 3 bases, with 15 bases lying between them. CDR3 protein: CASSPRDEYYEQYF. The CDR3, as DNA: TGTGCCAGCAGCCCCCGGGACGAATACTACGAGCAGTACTTC.

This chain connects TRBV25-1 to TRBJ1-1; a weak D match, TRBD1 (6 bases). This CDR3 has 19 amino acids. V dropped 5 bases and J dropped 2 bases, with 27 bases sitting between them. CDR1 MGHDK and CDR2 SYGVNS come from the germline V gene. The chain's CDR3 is CASSQLVGRGGALNTEAFF. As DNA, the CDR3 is TGTGCCAGCAGTCAGCTTGTGGGGCGGGGGGGGGCGCTCAACACTGAAGCTTTCTTT.

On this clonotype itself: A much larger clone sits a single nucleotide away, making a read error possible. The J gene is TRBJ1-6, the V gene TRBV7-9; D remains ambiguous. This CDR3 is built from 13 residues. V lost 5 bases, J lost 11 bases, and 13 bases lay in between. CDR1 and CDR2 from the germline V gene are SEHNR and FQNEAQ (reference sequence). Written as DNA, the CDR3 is TGTGCCAGCAGCACAACAAGAGAACCACCCCTCCACTTT. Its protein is CASSTTREPPLHF.

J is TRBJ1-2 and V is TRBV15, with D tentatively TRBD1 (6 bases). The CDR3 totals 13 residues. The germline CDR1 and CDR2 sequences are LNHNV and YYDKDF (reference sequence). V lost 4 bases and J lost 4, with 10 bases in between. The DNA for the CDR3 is TGTGCCACCAGCAATGGCAGGGGCTATGGCTACACCTTC. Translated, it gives CATSNGRGYGYTF.

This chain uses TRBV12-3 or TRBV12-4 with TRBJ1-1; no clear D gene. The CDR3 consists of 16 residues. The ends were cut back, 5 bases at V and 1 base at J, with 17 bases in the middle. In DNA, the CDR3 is TGTGCCAGCAGTCCAACGACTGATGCAGCGAACACTGAAGCTTTCTTT. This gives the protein CASSPTTDAANTEAFF.

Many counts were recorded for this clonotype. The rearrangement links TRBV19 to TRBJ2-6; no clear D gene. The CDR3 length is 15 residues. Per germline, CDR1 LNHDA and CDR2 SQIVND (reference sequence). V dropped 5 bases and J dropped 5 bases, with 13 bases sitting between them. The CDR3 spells CASSAAGGWANVLTF. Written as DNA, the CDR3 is TGTGCCAGTAGTGCGGCTGGTGGCTGGGCCAACGTCCTGACTTTC.

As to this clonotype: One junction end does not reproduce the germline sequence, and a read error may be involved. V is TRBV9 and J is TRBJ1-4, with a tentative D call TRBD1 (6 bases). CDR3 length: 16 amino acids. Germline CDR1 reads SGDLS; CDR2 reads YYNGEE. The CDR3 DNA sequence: TGCGCCAGCAGCTCCCAGCCAACTGGGGGCGGCGAAAAACTGTTTTTT. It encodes CASSSQPTGGGEKLFF.

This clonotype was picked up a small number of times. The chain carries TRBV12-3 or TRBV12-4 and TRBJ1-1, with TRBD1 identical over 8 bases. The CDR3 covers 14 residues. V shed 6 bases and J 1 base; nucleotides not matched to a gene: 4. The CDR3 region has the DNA TGTGCCAGCAGGTCGACAGGGGAGAACACTGAAGCTTTCTTT. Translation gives CASRSTGENTEAFF.

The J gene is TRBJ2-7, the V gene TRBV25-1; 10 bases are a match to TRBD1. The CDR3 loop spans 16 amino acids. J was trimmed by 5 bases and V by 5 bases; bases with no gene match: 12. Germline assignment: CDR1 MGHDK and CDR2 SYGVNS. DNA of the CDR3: TGTGCCAGCAGTTACCCCCAAGGACAGGGGGATCACGAGCAGTACTTC. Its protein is CASSYPQGQGDHEQYF.